The T cell receptor (beta chain) under discussion was sequenced for a study of blood T cells in healthy people across ages (dated by TCRdb to the mid-2010s). Regarding the complete study: In model experiments, template switching captured about one uniquely barcoded TCR beta cDNA molecule for every two T cells. To avoid experimental bias, donors of different ages were randomly spread across the sequencing lanes. Age-related changes in TCR beta repertoire diversity were measured in the study by deep sequencing normalized with unique cDNA molecular identifiers. Using the same blood draw, the study looked at two additional independent replicas of 1 million unique cDNA reads for two donors, one aged 18 to 30 and the other aged 80 or older. Four age groups were formed from the donors: young (average roughly 15 years), middle-aged (approximately 40), aged (approximately 60) and long-lived (82). On the study overall, not on this receptor specifically: Estimates of total diversity based on one million sequenced T cells were considered lower bounds and underestimates. The CMV infection status of donors was not known, potentially confounding age-related changes in expanded clonotypes. Because profiling used bulk unsorted PBMCs, naive and antigen-experienced compartments could not be compared conclusively. Compared with the aged group, the long-lived group had more naive CD4+ T cells, fewer expanded clones and increased TCR diversity, a pattern suggesting age selection. As age increased, observed TCR beta diversity per million T cells dropped in a roughly linear way, and a significant reduction was already evident by age roughly 40. There was a strong correlation between observed TCR beta diversity and the percentage of naive T cells measured by flow cytometry.

After removal of 3 bases from V and 4 bases from J, the junction retains 6 bases not matched to a gene. Inclusive of the bounding cysteine and phenylalanine, the CDR3 is 14 residues long. The retained sequence is limited to the CDR3, 42 bases, with the frame set at the first base. Sequences MNHEY (CDR1) and SMNVEV (CDR2) are obtained from the germline V gene (reference sequence). Systemically healthy Caucasian individuals from Russia, 35 to 50 in total and aged roughly 6 to 100 years, were included as donors. Each donor gave around 9.8 milliliters of peripheral blood, collected into EDTA-treated Vacutainer tubes. PBMCs were isolated by Ficoll-Paque density-gradient centrifugation, with at least 6 million obtained per sample. Trizol reagent was used to extract total RNA from the PBMCs, yielding at least 5 micrograms per sample. The percentages of naive CD45RAhigh/CD27high T cells were determined by flow cytometry on a PBMC aliquot from every donor.

This clonotype was observed a handful of times. The clone's antigen remains unknown. The record has no base qualities; no much larger clone is one base away. The library was made by 5' RACE. Sequencing instrument: Illumina HiSeq 2500. The second PCR ran for roughly 7 to 11 cycles and used a J-beta primer mix along with a sample-barcoded 5' primer. Each TCR beta cDNA molecule received a unique molecular identifier from a template-switch 5' adaptor carrying 12 random nucleotides. Each sample yielded at least 3 million CDR3-containing paired-end reads. First-strand cDNA synthesis was performed from all RNA using the Mint cDNA synthesis kit, with priming by a TRBC-specific oligonucleotide. All cDNA was treated with uracil-DNA glycosylase and then went through a first 18-cycle PCR with the universal primers M1SS and BC2_uni_R. The published analysis was carried out like this. Normalization of each sample was performed by random selection of 1 million high-quality reads, each carrying a distinct molecular identifier. Reads with shared molecular identifiers were discarded instead of being binned into consensus sequences. MiTCR, with a Q25 quality threshold and the strictest error-elimination algorithm, was used for CDR3 identification, clonotype clustering and error correction. A nonparametric unseen species model with Euler transformation was used to estimate a lower bound on total TCR beta diversity. TCRdb ran its own pipeline on the public reads, namely fastp trimming at Q25 and MiXCR clone calling, and kept in-frame beta chains. A single entry per CDR3 protein holds the most common genes and DNA from its merged rows. For this entry, the V and J calls and clone size follow TCRdb and not the study's own pipeline. Recorded for this sample are 1,500,000 or so distinct CDR3 sequences; 42% of them occurred a single time. Of the sample, roughly 3.7% is held by the ten largest clones.

The sequence was obtained from a woman aged 18-29 years in good health. Source material: blood. Recombination linked TRBV27 to TRBJ2-7; the junction holds 7 bases that match TRBD1. The CDR3 has the sequence CASSLTGRPYEQYF. The DNA sequence reads TGTGCCAGCAGTTTGACAGGGAGACCTTACGAGCAGTACTTC.